The clone carrying this T cell receptor (beta chain) came up once. What it binds is unknown. The germline V and J ends were trimmed by 4 bases and 0 bases, with 13 bases remaining between them. Looked up from germline, CDR1 is LNHDA and CDR2 is SQIVND (reference sequence). This CDR3 contains 17 residues. Vbeta (60) and Jbeta (13) primers were used in the PCR. This table comes from immunoSEQ multiplex PCR, and its TCRdb copy is limited to in-frame clones, with some not included. The sample holds tens of thousands of clones, 84% seen once. This record belongs to a study of cytomegalovirus exposure and HLA in healthy donors. Study results and caveats: The study reported that TCR beta sequences accurately predicted HLA-A and HLA-B alleles in most subjects. In a later analysis, parvovirus B19, influenza, CMV and Epstein-Barr virus appeared linked to several top co-occurrence clusters.

The sequenced material came from PBMCs. The chain employs TRBV19 and TRBJ2-6; D not resolved. The origin of this receptor is a woman between 18 and 29 years old in good health and CMV-seropositive. The CDR3: CASSRLPTPSGANVLTF. CDR3 sequence (DNA): TGTGCCAGTAGTAGGCTACCGACACCCTCTGGGGCCAACGTCCTGACTTTC.